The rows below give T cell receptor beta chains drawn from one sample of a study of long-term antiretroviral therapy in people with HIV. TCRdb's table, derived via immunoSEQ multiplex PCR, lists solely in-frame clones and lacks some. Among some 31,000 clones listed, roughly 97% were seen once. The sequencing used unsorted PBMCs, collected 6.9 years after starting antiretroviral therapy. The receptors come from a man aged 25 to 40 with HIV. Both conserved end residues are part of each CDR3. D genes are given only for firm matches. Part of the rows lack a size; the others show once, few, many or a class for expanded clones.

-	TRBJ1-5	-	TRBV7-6	TGTGCCAGCAGCTCGTTTACTTCCCAGACAGGCGGAAATCAGCCCCAGCATTTT	CASSSFTSQTGGNQPQHF
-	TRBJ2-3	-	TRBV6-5	TGTGCCAGCAGTTACTCCGGTTCTGGAGCAGATACGCAGTATTTT	CASSYSGSGADTQYF
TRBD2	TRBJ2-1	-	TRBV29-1	TGCAGCGTTTTTTGGAGTAGCGGGACAAATGGTGAGCAGTTCTTC	CSVFWSSGTNGEQFF
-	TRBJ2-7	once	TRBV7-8	TGTGCCAGCAGCCGGTCTAGCGACTACGAGCAGTACTTC	CASSRSSDYEQYF
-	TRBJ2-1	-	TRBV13	TGTGCCAGCAGCTCCTCAATCAATGAGCAGTTCTTC	CASSSSINEQFF
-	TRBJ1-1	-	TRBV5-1	TGCGCCAGCAGCTTGGCCAGTCCAGGGCTCACTGAAGCTTTCTTT	CASSLASPGLTEAFF
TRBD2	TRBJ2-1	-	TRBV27	TGTGCCAGCACCCCCGGGGGGAATGAGCAGTTCTTC	CASTPGGNEQFF
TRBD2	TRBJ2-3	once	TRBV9	TGTGCCAGCGGGGGGGTCACAGATACGCAGTATTTT	CASGGVTDTQYF
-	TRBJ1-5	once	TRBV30	TGTGCCTGGAGTGTACCGGGGGGGGGCCAGCCCCAGCATTTT	CAWSVPGGGQPQHF
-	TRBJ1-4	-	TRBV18	TGTGCCAGCTCACCACCTGGTGAAACCCGTAATGAAAAACTGTTTTTT	CASSPPGETRNEKLFF
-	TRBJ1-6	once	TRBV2	TGTGCCAGCCTTCTACAGGGTTCTTCACCCCTCCACTTT	CASLLQGSSPLHF
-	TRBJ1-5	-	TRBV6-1	TGTGCCAGCAGTGGGAAGATTAGTTGGATTCAAATTTATAGCAATCAGCCCCAGCATTTT	CASSGKISWIQIYSNQPQHF
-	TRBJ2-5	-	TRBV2	TGTGCCAGCAGTGAAGCGGGGGTTCAGGAGATGAAAGAGACCCAGTACTTC	CASSEAGVQEMKETQYF
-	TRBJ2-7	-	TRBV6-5	TGTGCCAGCAGTCACAATACTTACGAGCAGTACTTC	CASSHNTYEQYF
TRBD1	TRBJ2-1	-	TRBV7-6	TGTGCCAGCACAGCCGAGACAGGGATCTATGAGCAGTTCTTC	CASTAETGIYEQFF
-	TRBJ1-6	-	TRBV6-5	TGTGCCAGCAGCTCACAGGGAGAACATTCACCCCTCCACTTT	CASSSQGEHSPLHF
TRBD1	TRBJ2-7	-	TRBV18	TGTGCCAGCTCCGCGACAGGGGGTGGCGAGCAGTACTTC	CASSATGGGEQYF
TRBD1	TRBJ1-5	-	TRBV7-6	TGTGCCAGCAGCTCCGGGGCAGGGGGCAATAGTTACCAGCCCCAGCATTTT	CASSSGAGGNSYQPQHF
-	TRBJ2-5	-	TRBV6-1	TGTGCCAGCAATTCCAACAGTTGGGGTCAAGAGACCCAGTACTTC	CASNSNSWGQETQYF
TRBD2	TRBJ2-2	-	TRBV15	TGTGCCACCAGCAGGCCCGGACTAGCGGGAGCCGGGGAGCTGTTTTTT	CATSRPGLAGAGELFF
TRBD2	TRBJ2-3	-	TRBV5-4	TGTGCCAGCAGCTTGGAAGGGGAGGGGACAGATACGCAGTATTTT	CASSLEGEGTDTQYF
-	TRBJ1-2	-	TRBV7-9	TGTGCCAGCAGCTCTCAGGGTGGTGGCTACACCTTC	CASSSQGGGYTF
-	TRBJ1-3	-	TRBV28	TGTGCCAGCAGTTTAGGGGGTATTTTTTCCTCTGGAAACACCATATATTTT	CASSLGGIFSSGNTIYF
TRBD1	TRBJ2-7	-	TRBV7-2	TGTGCCAGCAGCCCAGCAGGGGGCGAGCAGTACTTC	CASSPAGGEQYF
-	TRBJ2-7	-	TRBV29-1	TGCAGCGTTAGAAACCCTACCTACGAGCAGTACTTC	CSVRNPTYEQYF
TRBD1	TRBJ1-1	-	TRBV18	TGTGCCAGCTCAGTTCCGGGACAGGGGGCCCCTGGCAACACTGAAGCTTTCTTT	CASSVPGQGAPGNTEAFF
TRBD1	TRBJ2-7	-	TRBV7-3	TGTGCCAGCAGCTTCGGGACAGCCTCCGAGCAGTACTTC	CASSFGTASEQYF
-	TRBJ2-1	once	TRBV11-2	TGTGCCAGCAGTTTCGCTGGGAATGAGCAGTTCTTC	CASSFAGNEQFF
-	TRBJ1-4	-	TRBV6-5	TGTGCCAGCAGTTACTCCGGGAAACTGTTTTTT	CASSYSGKLFF
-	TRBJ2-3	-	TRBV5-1	TGCGCCAGCAGCTTGGAGAGCACAGATACGCAGTATTTT	CASSLESTDTQYF
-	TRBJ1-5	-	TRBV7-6	TGTGCCAGCAGCCCCAGTGCCGGGGAGGGTCAGCCCCAGCATTTT	CASSPSAGEGQPQHF
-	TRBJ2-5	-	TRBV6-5	TGTGCCAGCAGTTATTCATTGGATGCGAGGGGGATCTACTTC	CASSYSLDARGIYF
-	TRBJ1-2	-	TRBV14	TGTGCCAGCAGCAAACAGGGTATCTATGGCTACACCTTC	CASSKQGIYGYTF
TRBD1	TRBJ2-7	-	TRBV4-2	TGTGCCAGCAGCCGGGACGGACAGGGGGCCTACGAGCAGTACTTC	CASSRDGQGAYEQYF
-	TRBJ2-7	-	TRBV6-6	TGTGCCAGCAGGGATACCGGGACCTACGAGCAGTACTTC	CASRDTGTYEQYF
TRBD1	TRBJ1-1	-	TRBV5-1	TGCGCCAGCAGCTTGGCAGGGGGTGGCACTGAAGCTTTCTTT	CASSLAGGGTEAFF
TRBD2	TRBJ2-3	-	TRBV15	TGTGCCACCAGCAGGGGCCGGACTAGCGGGGGGGCAGATACGCAGTATTTT	CATSRGRTSGGADTQYF
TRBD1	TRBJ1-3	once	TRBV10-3	TGTGCCATCAGCGAGGGGGCCGTCGCCGGAAACACCATATATTTT	CAISEGAVAGNTIYF
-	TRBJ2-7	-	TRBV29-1	TGCAGCGTTGAACTGGCGGGAAGGGCCTACGAGCAGTACTTC	CSVELAGRAYEQYF
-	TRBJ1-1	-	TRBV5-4	TGTGCCAGCAGCCCCGGGGGGGGATTCACTGAAGCTTTCTTT	CASSPGGGFTEAFF
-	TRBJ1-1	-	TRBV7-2	TGTGCCAGCAGCTTACGAGCAGGGGAAAACACTGAAGCTTTCTTT	CASSLRAGENTEAFF
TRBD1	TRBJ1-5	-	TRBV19	TGTGCCAGTAAGGGACAGGAATCGGGTCAGCCCCAGCATTTT	CASKGQESGQPQHF